This T cell receptor beta chain derives from a study of technical replicates of blood from several donors. The repertoire was sequenced with immunoSEQ multiplex PCR; TCRdb's copy has only in-frame clones and lacks some. The data hold about 79,000 clones, with about 91% observed a single time. Trimming stripped 1 base from V and 6 bases from J, with 7 bases between. Germline V lookup: CDR1 SGHRS, CDR2 YFSETQ. The CDR3 is 12 residues long. Sequencing was performed on T cells isolated from PBMCs. The chain combines TRBV5-1 with TRBJ1-2, with D uncertain. The receptor was isolated from a human donor in good health. Some clones in this sample may be carry-over from other donors' samples. CDR3 nucleotide sequence: TGCGCCAGCAGCTTGAGTGGAGATGGCTACACCTTC. Protein product: CASSLSGDGYTF.